A single T cell receptor beta chain is shown here with its context. Its target is unknown. Libraries were prepared by immunoSEQ multiplex PCR; TCRdb keeps only in-frame clonotypes and omits some of them. Among about 70,000 clones listed, just over 90% were seen once. This entry comes from a study of cytotoxic CD8 clonotypes in ibrutinib-treated CLL. The germline V gene encodes CDR1 MNHNS and CDR2 SASEGT. V was cut by 6 bases and J by 5 bases, with 8 bases left in between. The CDR3 length is 11 residues. The study, taken as a whole, reports: Circulating CD8+ T-cell counts were tracked by baseline clonality, which exceeded that of age-matched healthy donors. Rare overall, public clonotypes shrank or held steady under therapy. Timing of sampling differed between sustained-remission and progressing patients.

The specimen comprised PBMCs, sampled after 12 months of ibrutinib treatment. V is TRBV6-1 and J is TRBJ2-7; no definite D call. The clonotype comes from a human donor with chronic lymphocytic leukemia. Here the CDR3 DNA reads TGTGCCAGCAGGCTAACTAACGAGCAGTACTTC. Protein product: CASRLTNEQYF.